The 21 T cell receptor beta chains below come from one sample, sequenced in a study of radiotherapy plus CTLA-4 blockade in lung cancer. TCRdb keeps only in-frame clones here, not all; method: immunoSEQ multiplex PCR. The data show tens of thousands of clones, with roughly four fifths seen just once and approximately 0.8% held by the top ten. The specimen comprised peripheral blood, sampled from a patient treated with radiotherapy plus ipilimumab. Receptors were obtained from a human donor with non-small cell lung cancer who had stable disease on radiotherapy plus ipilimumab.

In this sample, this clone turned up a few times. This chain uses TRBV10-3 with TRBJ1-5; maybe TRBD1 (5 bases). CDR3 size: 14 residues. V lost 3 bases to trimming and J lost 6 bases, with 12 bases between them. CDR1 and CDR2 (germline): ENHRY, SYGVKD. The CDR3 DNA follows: TGTGCCATCAGTGAAGGCGGGGGTATTCAGCCCCAGCATTTT. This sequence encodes CAISEGGGIQPQHF.

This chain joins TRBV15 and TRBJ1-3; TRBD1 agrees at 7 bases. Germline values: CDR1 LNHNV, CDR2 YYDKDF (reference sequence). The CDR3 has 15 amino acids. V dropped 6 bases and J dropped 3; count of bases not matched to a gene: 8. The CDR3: CATRAAGGGGNTIYF. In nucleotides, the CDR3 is TGTGCCACCAGGGCGGCAGGGGGTGGTGGAAACACCATATATTTT.

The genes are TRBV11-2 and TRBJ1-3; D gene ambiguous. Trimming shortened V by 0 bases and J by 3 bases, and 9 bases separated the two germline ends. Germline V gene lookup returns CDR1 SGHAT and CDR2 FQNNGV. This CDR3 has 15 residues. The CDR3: CASSLDQGLGNTIYF. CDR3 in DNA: TGTGCCAGCAGCTTAGATCAAGGGCTTGGAAACACCATATATTTT.

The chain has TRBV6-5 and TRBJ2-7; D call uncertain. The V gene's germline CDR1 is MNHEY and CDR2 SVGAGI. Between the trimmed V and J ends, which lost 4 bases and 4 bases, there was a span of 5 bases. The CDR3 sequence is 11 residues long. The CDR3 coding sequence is TGTGCCAGCAGTTCGCTTTACGAGCAGTACTTC. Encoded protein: CASSSLYEQYF.

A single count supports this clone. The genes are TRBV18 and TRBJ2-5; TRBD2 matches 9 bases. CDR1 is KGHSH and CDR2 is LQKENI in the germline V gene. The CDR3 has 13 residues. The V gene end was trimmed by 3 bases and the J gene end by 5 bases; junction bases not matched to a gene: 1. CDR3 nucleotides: TGTGCCAGCTCACCCGGACTAGCGGAGACCCAGTACTTC. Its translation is CASSPGLAETQYF.

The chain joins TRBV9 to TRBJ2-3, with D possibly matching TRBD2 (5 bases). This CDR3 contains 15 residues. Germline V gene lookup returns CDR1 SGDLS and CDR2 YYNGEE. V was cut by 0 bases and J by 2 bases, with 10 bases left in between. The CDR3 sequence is CASSVASGYTDTQYF. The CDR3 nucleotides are TGTGCCAGCAGCGTAGCAAGCGGATACACAGATACGCAGTATTTT.

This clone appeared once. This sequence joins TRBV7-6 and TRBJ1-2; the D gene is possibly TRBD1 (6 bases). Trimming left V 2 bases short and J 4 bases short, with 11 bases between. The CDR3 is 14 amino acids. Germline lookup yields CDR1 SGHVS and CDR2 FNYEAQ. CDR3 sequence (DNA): TGTGCCAGCAGCTTAATCGGACAGAGCTATGGCTACACCTTC. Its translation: CASSLIGQSYGYTF. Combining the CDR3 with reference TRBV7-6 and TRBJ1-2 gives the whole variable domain GAGVSQSPRYKVTKRGQDVALRCDPISGHVSLYWYRQALGQGPEFLTYFNYEAQQDKSGLPNDRFSAERPEGSISTLTIQRTEQRDSAMYRCASSLIGQSYGYTFGSGTRLTVV.

CDR3 coding DNA: TGTGCCAGCAGTTTCCGCAGGGACTGGGGCTACACCTTC. Its protein product is CASSFRRDWGYTF. The chain couples TRBV6-1 to TRBJ1-2; D possibly corresponds to TRBD1 (5 bases). Germline CDR1 reads MNHNS; CDR2 reads SASEGT. There are 13 residues in the CDR3. V lost 5 bases, J lost 8 bases, and 15 bases lay in between.

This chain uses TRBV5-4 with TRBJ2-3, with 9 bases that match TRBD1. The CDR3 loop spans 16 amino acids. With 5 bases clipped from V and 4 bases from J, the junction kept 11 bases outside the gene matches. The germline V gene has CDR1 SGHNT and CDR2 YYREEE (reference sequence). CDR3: CASSHPGQGIADTQYF. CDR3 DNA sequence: TGTGCCAGCAGTCATCCGGGACAGGGTATCGCAGATACGCAGTATTTT.

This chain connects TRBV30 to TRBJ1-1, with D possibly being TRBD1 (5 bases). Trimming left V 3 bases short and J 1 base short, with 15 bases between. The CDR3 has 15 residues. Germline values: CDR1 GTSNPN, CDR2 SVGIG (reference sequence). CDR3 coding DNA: TGTGCCTGGAGAACCCCGGGACCCCCGAACACTGAAGCTTTCTTT. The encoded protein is CAWRTPGPPNTEAFF.

In DNA form, the CDR3 reads TGTGCCAGCAGCTTAGCCCTCTCGCGGTCCTACAATGAGCAGTTCTTC. Translating gives CASSLALSRSYNEQFF. The V gene is TRBV7-2, the J gene TRBJ2-1; no clear D. The CDR3 is 16 residues long. Trimming removed 0 bases at V and 1 base at J, with 10 bases between. Germline loops: CDR1 SGHTA, CDR2 FQGNSA.

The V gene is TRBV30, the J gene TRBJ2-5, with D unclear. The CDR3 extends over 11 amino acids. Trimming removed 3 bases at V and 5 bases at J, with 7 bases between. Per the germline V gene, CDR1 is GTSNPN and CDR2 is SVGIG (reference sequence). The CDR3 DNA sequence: TGTGCCTGGAGGAATCGGGAGACCCAGTACTTC. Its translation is CAWRNRETQYF.

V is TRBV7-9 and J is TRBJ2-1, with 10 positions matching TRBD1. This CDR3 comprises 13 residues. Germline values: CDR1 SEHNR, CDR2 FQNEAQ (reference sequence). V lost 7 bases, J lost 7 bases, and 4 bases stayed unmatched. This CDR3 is CASNRDRGNEQFF. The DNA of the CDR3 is TGTGCCAGCAATCGGGACAGGGGAAATGAGCAGTTCTTC.

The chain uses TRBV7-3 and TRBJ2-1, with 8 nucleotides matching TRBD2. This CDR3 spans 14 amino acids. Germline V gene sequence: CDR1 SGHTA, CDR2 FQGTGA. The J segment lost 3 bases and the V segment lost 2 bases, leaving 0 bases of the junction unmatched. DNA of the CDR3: TGTGCCAGCAGCTTAGCGGGAGGCTACAATGAGCAGTTCTTC. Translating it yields CASSLAGGYNEQFF.

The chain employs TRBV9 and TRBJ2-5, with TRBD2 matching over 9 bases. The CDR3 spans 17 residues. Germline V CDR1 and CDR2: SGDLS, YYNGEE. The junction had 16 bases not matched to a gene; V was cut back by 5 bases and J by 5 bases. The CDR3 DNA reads TGTGCCAGCAGTCTAGGGGGGACTAGCCCCCATGAGGAGACCCAGTACTTC. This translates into CASSLGGTSPHEETQYF.

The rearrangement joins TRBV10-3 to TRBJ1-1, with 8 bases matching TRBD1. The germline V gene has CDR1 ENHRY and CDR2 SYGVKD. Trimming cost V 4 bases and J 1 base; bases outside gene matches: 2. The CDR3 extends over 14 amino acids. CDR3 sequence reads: CAISGGQGNTEAFF. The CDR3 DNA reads TGTGCCATCAGTGGAGGACAGGGGAACACTGAAGCTTTCTTT.

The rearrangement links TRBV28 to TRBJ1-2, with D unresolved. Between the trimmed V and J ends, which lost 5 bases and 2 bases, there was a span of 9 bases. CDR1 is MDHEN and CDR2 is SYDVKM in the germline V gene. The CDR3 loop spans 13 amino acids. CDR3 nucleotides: TGTGCCAGCAGTAACCACAAGAACTATGGCTACACCTTC. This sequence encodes CASSNHKNYGYTF.

CDR3 sequence: CASRRLVKETQYF. The CDR3 region has the DNA TGTGCCAGCAGACGACTAGTGAAAGAGACCCAGTACTTC. The genes are TRBV27 and TRBJ2-5; possible D gene TRBD2, 6 bases. This CDR3 has 13 amino acids. V was pared by 6 bases and J by 3 bases, with 11 bases between. Germline CDR1 is MNHEY and CDR2 is SMNVEV (reference sequence).

The CDR3 bases are TGTGCCAGCAGCTTAGGAGAGGGACTGGGACAGCCCCAGCATTTT. Protein sequence: CASSLGEGLGQPQHF. The V call is TRBV7-2, the J call TRBJ1-5; D perhaps matches TRBD1 (5 bases). Germline V gene lookup returns CDR1 SGHTA and CDR2 FQGNSA. Deletions cut 1 base from V and 7 bases from J, with 14 bases between. The length of the CDR3 is 15 residues.

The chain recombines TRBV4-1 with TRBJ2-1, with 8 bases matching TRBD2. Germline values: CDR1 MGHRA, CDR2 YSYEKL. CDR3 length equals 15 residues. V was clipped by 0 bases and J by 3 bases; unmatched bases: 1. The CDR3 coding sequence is TGCGCCAGCAGCCAAGAGACTAGCGTCTACAATGAGCAGTTCTTC. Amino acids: CASSQETSVYNEQFF.

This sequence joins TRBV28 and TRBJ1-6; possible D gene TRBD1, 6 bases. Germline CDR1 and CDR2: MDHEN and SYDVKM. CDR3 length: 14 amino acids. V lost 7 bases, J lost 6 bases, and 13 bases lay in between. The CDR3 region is CASTGQLLNSPLHF. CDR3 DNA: TGTGCCAGCACCGGACAGCTCCTTAATTCACCCCTCCACTTT.